The present entry profiles one T cell receptor beta chain with its context. These data come from a study of OX40 agonist ivuxolimab in advanced cancers. Study context: The treatment was a fully human IgG2 OX40 agonist, ivuxolimab. Checkpoint inhibitors had been given previously to 35% to 50% of patients.

Data came from immunoSEQ multiplex PCR; TCRdb stores just in-frame clones and leaves some out. This table holds around 55,000 clones, approximately 86% found once. CDR3 length: 14 amino acids. Germline V gene data show CDR1 as MNHNY and CDR2 as SVGAGI (reference sequence). With 5 bases clipped from V and 5 bases from J, the junction kept 9 bases outside the gene matches. This TCR was recovered from an adult with an advanced solid tumor such as melanoma, head and neck, liver or kidney cancer. The gene calls are TRBV6-6 and TRBJ2-7; 7 bases align to TRBD1. Sequencing was performed on CD4+ or CD8+ T cells sorted from blood, taken in a trial of the OX40 agonist ivuxolimab. Here the CDR3 DNA reads TGTGCCAGCAGTAAGAGACAGGGTGAGGACGAGCAGTACTTC. Amino acids: CASSKRQGEDEQYF.